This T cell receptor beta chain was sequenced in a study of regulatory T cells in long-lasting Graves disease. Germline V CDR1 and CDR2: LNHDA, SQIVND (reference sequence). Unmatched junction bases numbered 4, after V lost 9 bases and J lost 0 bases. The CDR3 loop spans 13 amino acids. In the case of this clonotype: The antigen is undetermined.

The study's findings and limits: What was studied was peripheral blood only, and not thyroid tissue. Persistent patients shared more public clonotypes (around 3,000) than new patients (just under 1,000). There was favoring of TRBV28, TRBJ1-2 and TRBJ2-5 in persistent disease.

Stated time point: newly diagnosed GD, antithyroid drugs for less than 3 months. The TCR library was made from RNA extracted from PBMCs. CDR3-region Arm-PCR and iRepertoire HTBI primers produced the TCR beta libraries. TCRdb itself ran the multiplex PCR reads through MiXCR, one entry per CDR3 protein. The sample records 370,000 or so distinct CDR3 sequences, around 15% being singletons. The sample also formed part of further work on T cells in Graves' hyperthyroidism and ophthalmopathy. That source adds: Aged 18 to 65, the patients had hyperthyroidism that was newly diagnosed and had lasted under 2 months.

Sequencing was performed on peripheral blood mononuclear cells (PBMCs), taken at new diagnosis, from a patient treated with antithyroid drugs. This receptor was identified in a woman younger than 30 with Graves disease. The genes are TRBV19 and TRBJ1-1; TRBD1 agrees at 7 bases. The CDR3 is CASRGTLNTEAFF. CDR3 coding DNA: TGTGCCAGCAGGGGGACCCTGAACACTGAAGCTTTCTTT.